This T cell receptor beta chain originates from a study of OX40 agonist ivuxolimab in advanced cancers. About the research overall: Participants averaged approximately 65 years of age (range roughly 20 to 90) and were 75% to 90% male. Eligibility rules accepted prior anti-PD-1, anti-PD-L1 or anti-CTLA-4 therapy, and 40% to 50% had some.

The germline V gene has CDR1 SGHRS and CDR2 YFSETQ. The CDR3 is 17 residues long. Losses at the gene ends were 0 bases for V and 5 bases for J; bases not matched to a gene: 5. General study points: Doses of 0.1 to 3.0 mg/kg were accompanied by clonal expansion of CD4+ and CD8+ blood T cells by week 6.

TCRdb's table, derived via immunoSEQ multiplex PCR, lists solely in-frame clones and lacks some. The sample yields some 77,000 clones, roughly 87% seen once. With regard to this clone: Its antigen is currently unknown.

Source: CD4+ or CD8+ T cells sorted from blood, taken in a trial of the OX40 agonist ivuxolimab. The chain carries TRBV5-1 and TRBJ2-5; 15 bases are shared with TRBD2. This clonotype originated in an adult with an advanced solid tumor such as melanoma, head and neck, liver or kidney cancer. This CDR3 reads CASSLGTSGGARETQYF. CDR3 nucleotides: TGCGCCAGCAGCTTGGGGACTAGCGGGGGGGCCCGGGAGACCCAGTACTTC. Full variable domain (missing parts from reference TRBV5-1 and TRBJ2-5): KAGVTQTPRYLIKTRGQQVTLSCSPISGHRSVSWYQQTPGQGLQFLFEYFSETQRNKGNFPGRFSGRQFSNSRSEMNVSTLELGDSALYLCASSLGTSGGARETQYFGPGTRLLVL.